What follows describes a single T cell receptor (beta chain). The antigen is unknown. The sample is drawn from a study of OX40 agonist ivuxolimab in advanced cancers. Study-wide background: A male proportion of more than 75% was recorded, with mean age around 62 years and range roughly 20 to 90. Study findings and constraints: No determination was made of the antigen specificity of the expanded peripheral T cells. Relative to CD4+ cells, CD8+ T cells on average had more expanded clones. Among the lowest peripheral clonal expansion occurred in 0.1-3.0 mg/kg partial responders.

Trimming cost V 3 bases and J 3 bases, with 8 bases left between them. CDR3 size: 13 residues. The germline gives CDR1 WSHSY, CDR2 SAAADI. Clones were sequenced by immunoSEQ multiplex PCR, and TCRdb holds only the in-frame ones, with some missing. The data show 25,000 to 40,000 clones, 80% to 95% seen once. The starting material was CD4+ or CD8+ T cells sorted from blood, obtained in a trial of the OX40 agonist ivuxolimab. The J gene is TRBJ1-2, the V gene TRBV10-2; tentative D call: TRBD1 (5 bases). The receptor comes from an adult with an advanced solid tumor such as melanoma, head and neck, liver or kidney cancer. CDR3 in DNA: TGCGCCAGCAGTGATACAGGAGACTATGGCTACACCTTC. This gives the protein CASSDTGDYGYTF.